The clone carrying this T cell receptor (beta chain) was seen repeatedly, ten times or more. The antigen is not known. The data stem from a study of CD8 T cells in ankylosing spondylitis. Study results and caveats: Matched ankylosing spondylitis synovial fluid reportedly showed significant enrichment of disease-linked clones.

Quantitative 5'-RACE with molecular barcodes produced the TCR beta libraries. TCRdb re-called the 5' RACE reads through MiXCR, storing one row per CDR3 protein. In the table there are around 220,000 distinct CDR3 sequences, about 11% of which are singletons. The TCR originated in a male donor with ankylosing spondylitis or in good health (not recorded which). The sequenced sample consisted of blood, either unsorted or a sorted T cell fraction (not recorded which).

The CDR3 here is CSARRVGGNEQFF. As DNA, the CDR3 is TGCAGTGCTAGACGAGTAGGGGGCAATGAGCAGTTCTTC. J is TRBJ2-1 and V is TRBV20-1; D perhaps matches TRBD1 (6 bases). Trimming pared 2 bases from V and 6 bases from J, leaving 11 bases between. The germline gives CDR1 DFQATT, CDR2 SNEGSKA (reference sequence). CDR3 length: 13 residues.